The entry that follows covers one T cell receptor (beta chain) sequence. The data derive from a study of blood T cell repertoires in COVID-19. V shed 0 bases, J shed 6 bases, and the junction held 4 bases outside the gene matches. This CDR3 is 14 amino acids long. Germline values: CDR1 GTSNPN, CDR2 SVGIG (reference sequence). Measured with immunoSEQ multiplex PCR; TCRdb has only the in-frame clones, and not every one. The table includes about 130,000 clones, around 90% detected once. The clonotype originates from a man over 45 with COVID-19, enrolled during active disease. Sequenced sample: peripheral blood. The rearrangement links TRBV30 to TRBJ1-4, with TRBD1 matching 7 bases. For the CDR3, the DNA is TGTGCCTGGAGTGTAGGGGACAGAGATGAAAAACTGTTTTTT. Translation: CAWSVGDRDEKLFF.